Each of the 2 T cell receptor beta chains below was sequenced from the same sample in a study of OX40 agonist ivuxolimab in advanced cancers. Profiling relied on immunoSEQ multiplex PCR, and the TCRdb table lists in-frame clones only, not all of them. This table has about 77,000 clones, over 85% appearing once. Sequences were derived from CD4+ or CD8+ T cells sorted from blood, sampled in a trial of the OX40 agonist ivuxolimab. The source of these receptors is an adult with an advanced solid tumor such as melanoma, head and neck, liver or kidney cancer.

This clone was observed a single time. The V and J genes are TRBV5-4 and TRBJ1-1; D remains ambiguous. Trimming left V 3 bases short and J 1 base short, with 7 bases between. Germline V gives CDR1 SGHNT, CDR2 YYREEE (reference sequence). The CDR3 spans 13 residues. The CDR3 DNA follows: TGTGCCAGCAGCTCCGCCGGGAACACTGAAGCTTTCTTT. Translated: CASSSAGNTEAFF.

This clone came up once. V usage is TRBV6-6 and J usage is TRBJ1-6; no clear D gene. CDR1 is MNHNY, CDR2 SVGAGI, per germline (reference sequence). The V end was cut by 2 bases, the J end by 0 bases, with 5 bases between. The CDR3 totals 15 residues. CDR3 in amino acids: CASSYSSSYNSPLHF. The CDR3 DNA follows: TGTGCCAGCAGTTACAGTAGCTCCTATAATTCACCCCTCCACTTT.